A single sample is the source of the 22 T cell receptor beta chains below, sequenced in a study of monozygotic twins with inflammatory bowel disease. TCRdb reprocessed the 5' RACE reads; each CDR3 protein has one entry and no DNA is given. This table lists 95,000 to 110,000 distinct CDR3 sequences. Material: blood. The source is a human donor with ulcerative colitis or Crohn's disease, or a healthy co-twin of an affected twin (not recorded which).

This sequence joins TRBV7-6 and TRBJ2-7. This CDR3 comprises 16 residues. Germline CDR1 and CDR2: SGHVS and FNYEAQ. The CDR3 sequence is CASSLAPKGGNYEQYF. The full variable domain, completed using reference TRBV7-6 and TRBJ2-7, is GAGVSQSPRYKVTKRGQDVALRCDPISGHVSLYWYRQALGQGPEFLTYFNYEAQQDKSGLPNDRFSAERPEGSISTLTIQRTEQRDSAMYRCASSLAPKGGNYEQYFGPGTRLTVT.

The chain recombines TRBV6-7 with TRBJ2-1. TRBV6-7 is an ORF, with its function uncertain. The CDR3 covers 17 residues. CDR3: CASSYSFNRGSYNEQFF.

The V gene is TRBV28, the J gene TRBJ2-7; TCRdb calls TRBD1, which cannot be checked without DNA. The CDR3 extends over 16 amino acids. Germline-derived CDR1 and CDR2 are MDHEN and SYDVKM. The CDR3: CATRTGGGGGTYEQYF.

The rearrangement links TRBV28 to TRBJ2-5; TCRdb picks TRBD1, but there is no DNA to check that call. Germline V gives CDR1 MDHEN, CDR2 SYDVKM. CDR3 length equals 13 residues. CDR3 amino acids: CASSLGGVETQYF.

CDR3 residues: CASSLQWDEKLFF. This sequence joins TRBV5-1 and TRBJ1-4. The CDR3 is made up of 13 amino acids. CDR1 and CDR2 (germline): SGHRS, YFSETQ.

The CDR3 here is CASSPATSGRTVEQYF. The chain has TRBV7-2 and TRBJ2-7; there is no DNA to check the TCRdb D call of TRBD2. CDR1 and CDR2 from the germline V gene are SGHTA and FQGNSA. This CDR3 is 16 amino acids long.

The chain recombines TRBV19 with TRBJ2-7; TCRdb reports TRBD1, a call that lacks DNA to check it against. This CDR3 comprises 14 residues. Per germline, CDR1 LNHDA and CDR2 SQIVND (reference sequence). The CDR3 sequence: CASSMRTESYEQYF.

The chain carries TRBV6-5 and TRBJ2-4; the D gene TCRdb calls, TRBD1, cannot be checked with no DNA. CDR1 MNHEY and CDR2 SVGAGI come from the germline V gene. The CDR3 totals 17 residues. CDR3 sequence reads: CASSHSYEQATKNIQYF.

V is TRBV7-3 and J is TRBJ2-3; as DNA is missing, the TRBD2 call by TCRdb cannot be tested. Germline V gene data show CDR1 as SGHTA and CDR2 as FQGTGA. The CDR3 contains 17 residues. The CDR3 reads CASSLKGLAGGHNTQYF.

This chain joins TRBV20-1 and TRBJ1-4. This CDR3 is built from 14 residues. CDR1 is DFQATT, CDR2 SNEGSKA, per germline (reference sequence). CDR3 protein: CSANDAIGNEKLFF.

The V call is TRBV12-3 or TRBV12-4, the J call TRBJ1-1; checking the TCRdb D call of TRBD1 is not possible without DNA. The CDR3 spans 14 residues. CDR3: CASSLSRANTEAFF.

This chain uses TRBV27 with TRBJ2-1; the TCRdb D gene call, TRBD1, has no DNA to confirm it. Germline V gene sequence: CDR1 MNHEY, CDR2 SMNVEV (reference sequence). The CDR3 covers 14 residues. The CDR3 loop reads CASSSQGRGNEQFF.

The gene calls are TRBV3-1 and TRBJ1-2; the TCRdb call, TRBD1, lacks DNA for checking. Germline lookup yields CDR1 LGHDT and CDR2 YNNKEL (reference sequence). CDR3 length equals 13 residues. CDR3 in amino acids: CASSQLQGFGYTF.

The chain has TRBV29-1 and TRBJ2-7; the D gene TCRdb calls, TRBD2, cannot be checked with no DNA. The CDR3 spans 13 residues. In germline, CDR1 is SQVTM, CDR2 ANQGSEA. The CDR3 sequence: CSVYSGISYEQYF.

The chain recombines TRBV10-3 with TRBJ2-1; TCRdb picks TRBD2, but there is no DNA to check that call. The CDR3 has 16 amino acids. CDR1 and CDR2 (germline): ENHRY, SYGVKD. CDR3 region: CAISGSGLADYNEQFF.

The chain has TRBV7-2 and TRBJ2-3; lacking DNA, the TRBD1 call made by TCRdb goes unchecked. The CDR3 covers 16 residues. Germline-derived CDR1 and CDR2 are SGHTA and FQGNSA. This CDR3 is CASSFRRQGSTDTQYF.

J is TRBJ2-1 and V is TRBV12-3 or TRBV12-4; TCRdb's D call of TRBD1 is untestable without DNA. The CDR3 spans 13 residues. The CDR3 reads CASSPRSPNEQFF.

The chain joins TRBV27 to TRBJ1-3. This CDR3 is 16 amino acids long. CDR1 MNHEY and CDR2 SMNVEV come from the germline V gene (reference sequence). This chain's CDR3 is CASSLSGISSGNTIYF.

V is TRBV3-1 and J is TRBJ1-1. Looked up from germline, CDR1 is LGHDT and CDR2 is YNNKEL (reference sequence). This CDR3 contains 16 residues. This chain's CDR3 is CASSQAFRAQNAEAFF.

The chain links TRBV12-3 or TRBV12-4 to TRBJ2-3; lacking DNA, the TRBD1 call made by TCRdb goes unchecked. The CDR3 is made up of 15 amino acids. This CDR3 is CASRGGTSGWDTQYF.

This chain connects TRBV27 to TRBJ2-7; the TCRdb call, TRBD1, lacks DNA for checking. Looked up from germline, CDR1 is MNHEY and CDR2 is SMNVEV (reference sequence). The CDR3 totals 13 residues. The CDR3 is CASSSPPSYEQYF.

CDR3 sequence: CASSMKTAFKYEQYF. This chain joins TRBV7-2 and TRBJ2-7. Germline V gene lookup returns CDR1 SGHTA and CDR2 FQGNSA. This CDR3 region has 15 residues.